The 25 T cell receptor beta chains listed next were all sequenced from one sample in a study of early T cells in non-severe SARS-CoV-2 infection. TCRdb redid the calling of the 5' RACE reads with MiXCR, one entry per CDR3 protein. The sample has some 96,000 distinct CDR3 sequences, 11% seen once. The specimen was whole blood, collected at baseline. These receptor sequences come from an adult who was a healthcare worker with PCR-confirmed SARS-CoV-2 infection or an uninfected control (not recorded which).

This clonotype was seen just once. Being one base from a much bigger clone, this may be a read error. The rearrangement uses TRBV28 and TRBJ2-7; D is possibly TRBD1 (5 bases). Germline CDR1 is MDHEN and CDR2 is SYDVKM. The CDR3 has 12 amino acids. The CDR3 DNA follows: TGTCCCAGCAATTCTAGGGGCTACGAGCAGTACTTC. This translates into CPSNSRGYEQYF.

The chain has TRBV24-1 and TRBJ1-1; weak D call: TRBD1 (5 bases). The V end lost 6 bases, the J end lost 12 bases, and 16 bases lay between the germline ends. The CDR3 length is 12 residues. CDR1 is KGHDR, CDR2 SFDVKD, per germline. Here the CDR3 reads CATSPGPGESFF. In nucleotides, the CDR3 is TGTGCCACCAGTCCGGGACCGGGAGAGTCTTTCTTT.

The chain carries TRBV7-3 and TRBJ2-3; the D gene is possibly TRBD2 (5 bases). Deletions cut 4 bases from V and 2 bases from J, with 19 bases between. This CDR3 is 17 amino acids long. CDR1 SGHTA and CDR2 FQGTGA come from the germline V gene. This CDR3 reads CASSSFGRTGNTDTQYF. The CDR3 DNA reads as TGTGCCAGCAGCTCCTTTGGGCGGACGGGGAACACAGATACGCAGTATTTT.

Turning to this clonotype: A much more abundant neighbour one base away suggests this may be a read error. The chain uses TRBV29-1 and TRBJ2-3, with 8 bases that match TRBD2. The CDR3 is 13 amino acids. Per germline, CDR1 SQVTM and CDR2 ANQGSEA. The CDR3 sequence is CCVSPGGPDTQYF. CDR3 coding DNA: TGCTGCGTTTCACCGGGAGGGCCAGATACGCAGTATTTT.

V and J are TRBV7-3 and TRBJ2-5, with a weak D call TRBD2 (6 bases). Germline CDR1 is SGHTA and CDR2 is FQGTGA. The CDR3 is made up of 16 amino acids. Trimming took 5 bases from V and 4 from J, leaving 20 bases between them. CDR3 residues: CASSPGVAVLRETQYF. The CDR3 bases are TGTGCCAGCAGCCCCGGGGTAGCGGTATTACGAGAGACCCAGTACTTC.

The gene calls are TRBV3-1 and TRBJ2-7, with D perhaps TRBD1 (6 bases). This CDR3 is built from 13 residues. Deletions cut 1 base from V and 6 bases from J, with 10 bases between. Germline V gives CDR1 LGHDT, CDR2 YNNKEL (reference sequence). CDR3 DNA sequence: TGTGCCAGCAGCCAAGCAGGGGTTGGCGAGCAGTACTTC. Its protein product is CASSQAGVGEQYF.

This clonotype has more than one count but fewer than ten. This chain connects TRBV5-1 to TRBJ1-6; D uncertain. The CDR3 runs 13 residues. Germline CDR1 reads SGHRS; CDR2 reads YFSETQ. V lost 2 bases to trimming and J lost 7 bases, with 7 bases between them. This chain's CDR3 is CASSFGPNSPLHF. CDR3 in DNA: TGCGCCAGCAGCTTTGGCCCGAATTCACCCCTCCACTTT.

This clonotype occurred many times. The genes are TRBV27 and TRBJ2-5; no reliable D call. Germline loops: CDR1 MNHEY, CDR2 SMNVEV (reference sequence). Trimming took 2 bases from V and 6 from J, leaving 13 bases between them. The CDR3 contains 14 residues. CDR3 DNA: TGTGCCAGCAGTTTAGACGATGGTGCAAAGACCCAGTACTTC. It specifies CASSLDDGAKTQYF.

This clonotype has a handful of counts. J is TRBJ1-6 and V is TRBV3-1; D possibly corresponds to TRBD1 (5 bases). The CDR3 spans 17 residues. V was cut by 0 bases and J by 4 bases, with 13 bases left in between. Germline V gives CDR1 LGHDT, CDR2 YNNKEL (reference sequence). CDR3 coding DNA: TGTGCCAGCAGCCAAGACCTCGGGACGGCTTATAATTCACCCCTCCACTTT. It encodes CASSQDLGTAYNSPLHF.

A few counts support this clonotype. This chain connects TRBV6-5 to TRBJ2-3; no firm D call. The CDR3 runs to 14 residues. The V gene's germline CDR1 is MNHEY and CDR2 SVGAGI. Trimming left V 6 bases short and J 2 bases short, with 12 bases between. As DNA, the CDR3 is TGTGCCAGCAGCTACAATCCCGACACAGATACGCAGTATTTT. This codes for CASSYNPDTDTQYF.

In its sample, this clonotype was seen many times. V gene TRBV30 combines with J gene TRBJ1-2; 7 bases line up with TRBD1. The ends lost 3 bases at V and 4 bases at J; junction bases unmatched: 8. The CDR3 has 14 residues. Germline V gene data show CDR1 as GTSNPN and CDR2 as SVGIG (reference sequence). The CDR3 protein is CAWRDNRGAYGYTF. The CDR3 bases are TGTGCCTGGAGAGATAACAGGGGAGCCTATGGCTACACCTTC.

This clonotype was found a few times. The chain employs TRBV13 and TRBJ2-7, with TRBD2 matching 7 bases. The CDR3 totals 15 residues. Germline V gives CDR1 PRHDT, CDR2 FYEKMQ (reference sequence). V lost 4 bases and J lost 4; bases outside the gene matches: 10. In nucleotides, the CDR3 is TGTGCCAGCAGCTCGATACCTAGCGGCGAGTACGAGCAGTACTTC. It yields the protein CASSSIPSGEYEQYF.

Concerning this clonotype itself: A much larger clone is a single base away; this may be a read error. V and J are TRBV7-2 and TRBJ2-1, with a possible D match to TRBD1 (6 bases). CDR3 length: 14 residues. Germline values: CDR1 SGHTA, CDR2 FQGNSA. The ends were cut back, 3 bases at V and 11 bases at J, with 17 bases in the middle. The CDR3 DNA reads TGTGCCAGCAGCTTTGGGATAGGGGGAAATAAGCAGTTCTTC. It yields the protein CASSFGIGGNKQFF.

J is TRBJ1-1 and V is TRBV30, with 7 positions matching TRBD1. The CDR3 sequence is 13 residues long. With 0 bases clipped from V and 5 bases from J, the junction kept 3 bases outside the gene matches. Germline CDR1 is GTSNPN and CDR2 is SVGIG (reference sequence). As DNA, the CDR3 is TGTGCCTGGAGTGTACACAGGGGAACTGAAGCTTTCTTT. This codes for CAWSVHRGTEAFF.

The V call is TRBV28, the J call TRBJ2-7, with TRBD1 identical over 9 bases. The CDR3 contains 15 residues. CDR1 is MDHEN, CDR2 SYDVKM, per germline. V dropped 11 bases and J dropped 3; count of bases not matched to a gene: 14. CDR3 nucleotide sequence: TGTGCCGGAGGGACTTCGGGACAGGGTATCTACGAGCAGTACTTC. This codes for CAGGTSGQGIYEQYF.

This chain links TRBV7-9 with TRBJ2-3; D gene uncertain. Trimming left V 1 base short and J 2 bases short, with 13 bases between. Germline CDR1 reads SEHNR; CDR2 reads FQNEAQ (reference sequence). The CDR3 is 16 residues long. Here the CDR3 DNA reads TGTGCCAGCAGCTTAGGCCTTCAGGTTTCCACAGATACGCAGTATTTT. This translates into CASSLGLQVSTDTQYF.

Here the CDR3 DNA reads TGCGCCAGCAGCCAAGACAGGGGGCTGAACACTGAAGCTTTCTTT. Translated, it gives CASSQDRGLNTEAFF. The J gene is TRBJ1-1, the V gene TRBV4-1; TRBD1 aligns across 8 bases. This CDR3 spans 15 amino acids. After removal of 0 bases from V and 0 bases from J, the junction contained 0 bases not matched to a gene. In germline, CDR1 is MGHRA, CDR2 YSYEKL.

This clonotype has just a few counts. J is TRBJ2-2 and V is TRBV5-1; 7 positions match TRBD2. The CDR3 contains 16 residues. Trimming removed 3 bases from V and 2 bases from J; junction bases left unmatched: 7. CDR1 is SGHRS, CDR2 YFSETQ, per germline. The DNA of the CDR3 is TGCGCCAGCAGCTCCTCCGGGACTACTAACACCGGGGAGCTGTTTTTT. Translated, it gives CASSSSGTTNTGELFF.

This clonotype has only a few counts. Written as DNA, the CDR3 is TGTGCCAGTTCGACAGAGGATAATTCACCCCTCCACTTT. Its translation is CASSTEDNSPLHF. The V call is TRBV4-2, the J call TRBJ1-6; tentatively, D is TRBD1 (5 bases). Trimming left V 9 bases short and J 5 bases short, with 11 bases between. CDR1 is LGHNA and CDR2 is YNFKEQ in the germline V gene. The CDR3 loop spans 13 amino acids.

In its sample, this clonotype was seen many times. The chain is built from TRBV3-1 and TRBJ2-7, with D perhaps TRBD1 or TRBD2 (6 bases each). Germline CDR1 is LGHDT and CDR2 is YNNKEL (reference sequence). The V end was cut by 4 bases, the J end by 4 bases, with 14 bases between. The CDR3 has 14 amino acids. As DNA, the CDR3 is TGTGCCAGCAGCCGGATAGGAGGGGGTTACGAGCAGTACTTC. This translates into CASSRIGGGYEQYF.

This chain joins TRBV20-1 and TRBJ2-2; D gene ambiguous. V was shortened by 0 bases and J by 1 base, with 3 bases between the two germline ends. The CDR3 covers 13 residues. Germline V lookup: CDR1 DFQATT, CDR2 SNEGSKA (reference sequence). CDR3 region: CSARDGNTGELFF. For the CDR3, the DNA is TGCAGTGCTAGAGATGGGAACACCGGGGAGCTGTTTTTT.

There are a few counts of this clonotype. The CDR3 nucleotides read TGTGCCAGCAGCGACCTCAGGCATTCTAGCACAGATACGCAGTATTTT. Protein sequence: CASSDLRHSSTDTQYF. The V and J genes are TRBV2 and TRBJ2-3; no reliable D call. The CDR3 is 16 residues long. V was pared by 6 bases and J by 0 bases, with 16 bases between. CDR1 and CDR2 (germline): SNHLY, FYNNEI.

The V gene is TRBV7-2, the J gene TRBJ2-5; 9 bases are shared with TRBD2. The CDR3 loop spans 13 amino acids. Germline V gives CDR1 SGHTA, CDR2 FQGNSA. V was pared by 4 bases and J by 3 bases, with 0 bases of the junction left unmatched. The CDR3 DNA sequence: TGTGCCAGCAGCTCTAGCGGGAAAGAGACCCAGTACTTC. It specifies CASSSSGKETQYF.

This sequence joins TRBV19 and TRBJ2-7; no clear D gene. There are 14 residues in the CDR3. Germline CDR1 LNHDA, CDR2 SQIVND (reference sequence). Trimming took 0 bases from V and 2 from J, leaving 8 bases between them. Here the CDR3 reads CASSIEVQAYEQYF. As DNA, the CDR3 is TGTGCCAGTAGTATAGAAGTCCAGGCCTACGAGCAGTACTTC.

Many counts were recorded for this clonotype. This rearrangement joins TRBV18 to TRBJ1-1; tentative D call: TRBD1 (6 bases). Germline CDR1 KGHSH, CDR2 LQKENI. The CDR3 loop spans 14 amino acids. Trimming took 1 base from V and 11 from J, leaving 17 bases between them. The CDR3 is CASSPLGATSPAFF. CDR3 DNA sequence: TGTGCCAGCTCACCACTGGGGGCAACTTCTCCGGCTTTCTTT.